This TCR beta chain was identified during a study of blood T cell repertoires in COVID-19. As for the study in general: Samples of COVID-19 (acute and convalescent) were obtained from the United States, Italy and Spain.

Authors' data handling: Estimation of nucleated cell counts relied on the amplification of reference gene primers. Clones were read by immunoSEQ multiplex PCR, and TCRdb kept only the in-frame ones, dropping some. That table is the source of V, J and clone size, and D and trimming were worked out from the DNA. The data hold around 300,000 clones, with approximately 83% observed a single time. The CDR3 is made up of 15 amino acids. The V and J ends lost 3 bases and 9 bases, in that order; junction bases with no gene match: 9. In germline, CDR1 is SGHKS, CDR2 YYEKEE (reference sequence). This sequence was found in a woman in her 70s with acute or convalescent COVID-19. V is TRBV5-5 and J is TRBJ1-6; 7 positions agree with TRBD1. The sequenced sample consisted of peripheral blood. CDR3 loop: CASSYVTGAASPLHF. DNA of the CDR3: TGTGCCAGCAGCTACGTAACAGGGGCGGCTTCACCCCTCCACTTT.